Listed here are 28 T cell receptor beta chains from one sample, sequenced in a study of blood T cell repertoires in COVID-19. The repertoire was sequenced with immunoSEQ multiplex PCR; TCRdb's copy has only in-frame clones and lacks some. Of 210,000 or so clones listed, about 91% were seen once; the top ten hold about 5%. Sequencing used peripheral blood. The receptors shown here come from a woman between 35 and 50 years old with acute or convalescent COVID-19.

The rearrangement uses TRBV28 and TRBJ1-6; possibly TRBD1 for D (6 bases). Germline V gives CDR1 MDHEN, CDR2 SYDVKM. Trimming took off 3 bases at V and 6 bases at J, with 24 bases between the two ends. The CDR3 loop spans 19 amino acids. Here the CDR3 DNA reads TGTGCCAGCAGTTTTTTTTCCCTCGGACAGAAGGGAATTAATTCACCCCTCCACTTT. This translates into CASSFFSLGQKGINSPLHF.

The CDR3 DNA reads TGTGCCAGCAGCGGGGGGATCGGACAGGGACCCCTCCACTTT. It translates to CASSGGIGQGPLHF. The genes are TRBV9 and TRBJ1-6; TRBD1 agrees at 8 bases. V lost 3 bases to trimming and J lost 12 bases; unmatched junction nucleotides: 8. This CDR3 spans 14 amino acids. The germline CDR1 and CDR2 sequences are SGDLS and YYNGEE.

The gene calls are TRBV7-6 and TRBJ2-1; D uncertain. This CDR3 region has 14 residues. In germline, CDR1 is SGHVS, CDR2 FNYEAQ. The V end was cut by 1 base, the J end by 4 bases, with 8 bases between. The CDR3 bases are TGTGCCAGCAGCTTAGATTACTTATACAATGAGCAGTTCTTC. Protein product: CASSLDYLYNEQFF.

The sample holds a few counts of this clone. CDR3 sequence (DNA): TGCGCCAGCAGCTTGATAGGGACAGCTTACAATGAGCAGTTCTTC. Its translation: CASSLIGTAYNEQFF. J is TRBJ2-1 and V is TRBV5-1; 7 bases fit TRBD1. The germline CDR1 and CDR2 sequences are SGHRS and YFSETQ. The CDR3 consists of 15 residues. Unmatched junction bases numbered 5, after V lost 1 base and J lost 4 bases.

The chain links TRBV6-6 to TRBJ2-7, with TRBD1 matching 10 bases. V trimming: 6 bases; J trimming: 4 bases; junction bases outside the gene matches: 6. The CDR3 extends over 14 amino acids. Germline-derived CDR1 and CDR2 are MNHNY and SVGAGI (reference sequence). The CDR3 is CASRGGQGLYEQYV. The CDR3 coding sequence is TGTGCCAGCAGAGGGGGACAGGGGCTATACGAGCAGTACGTC.

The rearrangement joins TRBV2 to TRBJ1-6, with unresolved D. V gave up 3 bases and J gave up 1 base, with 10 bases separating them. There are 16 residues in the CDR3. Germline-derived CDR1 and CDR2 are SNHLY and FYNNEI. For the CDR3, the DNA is TGTGCCAGCAGTGATAGGAGGGCGTCCTATAATTCACCCCTCCACTTT. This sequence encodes CASSDRRASYNSPLHF.

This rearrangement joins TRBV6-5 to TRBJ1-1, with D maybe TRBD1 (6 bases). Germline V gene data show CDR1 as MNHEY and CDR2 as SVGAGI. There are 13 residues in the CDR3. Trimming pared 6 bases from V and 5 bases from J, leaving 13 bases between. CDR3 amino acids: CASRRGRGTEAFF. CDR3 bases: TGTGCCAGCAGGAGGGGCAGGGGAACTGAAGCTTTCTTT.

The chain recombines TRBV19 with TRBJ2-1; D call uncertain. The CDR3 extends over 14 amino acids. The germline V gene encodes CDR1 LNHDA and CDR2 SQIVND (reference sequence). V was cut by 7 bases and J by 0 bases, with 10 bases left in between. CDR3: CASKIQVSYNEQFF. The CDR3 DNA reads TGTGCCAGTAAGATTCAGGTCTCCTACAATGAGCAGTTCTTC.

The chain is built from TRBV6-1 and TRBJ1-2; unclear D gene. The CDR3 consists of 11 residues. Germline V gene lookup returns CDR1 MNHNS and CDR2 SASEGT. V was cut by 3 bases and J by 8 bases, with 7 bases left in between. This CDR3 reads CASSDIGGYTF. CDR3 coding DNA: TGTGCCAGCAGTGATATCGGGGGCTACACCTTC.

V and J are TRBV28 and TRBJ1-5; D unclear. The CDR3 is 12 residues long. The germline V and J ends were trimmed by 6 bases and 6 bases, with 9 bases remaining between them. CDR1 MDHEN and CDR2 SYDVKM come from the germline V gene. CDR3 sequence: CASRRESQPQHF. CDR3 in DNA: TGTGCCAGCAGGAGGGAGAGTCAGCCCCAGCATTTT.

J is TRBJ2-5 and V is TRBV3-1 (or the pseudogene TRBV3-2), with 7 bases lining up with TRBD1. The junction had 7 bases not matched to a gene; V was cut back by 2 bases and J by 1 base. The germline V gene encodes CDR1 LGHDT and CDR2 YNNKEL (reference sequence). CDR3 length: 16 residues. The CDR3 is CASSQQTGLSQETQYF. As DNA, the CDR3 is TGTGCCAGCAGCCAACAGACAGGGTTAAGCCAAGAGACCCAGTACTTC.

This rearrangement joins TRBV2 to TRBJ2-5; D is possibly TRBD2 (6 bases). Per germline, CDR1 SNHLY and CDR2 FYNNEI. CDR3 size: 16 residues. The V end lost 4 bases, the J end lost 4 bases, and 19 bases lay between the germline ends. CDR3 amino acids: CASSVIAGKNGETQYF. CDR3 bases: TGTGCCAGCAGTGTTATTGCGGGGAAGAATGGAGAGACCCAGTACTTC.

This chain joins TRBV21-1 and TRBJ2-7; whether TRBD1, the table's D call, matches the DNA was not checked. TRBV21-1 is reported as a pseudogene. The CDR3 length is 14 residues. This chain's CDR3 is CASIPGTGGGEQYV. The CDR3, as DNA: TGTGCCAGCATCCCCGGGACAGGGGGGGGCGAGCAGTACGTC.

The CDR3 protein is CASSPSGGSTQYF. In DNA, the CDR3 is TGTGCCAGCAGCCCGAGCGGGGGGAGTACCCAGTACTTC. The rearrangement uses TRBV11-3 and TRBJ2-5, with 9 bases that match TRBD2. CDR3 length equals 13 residues. V lost 5 bases, J lost 8 bases, and 6 bases stayed unmatched. CDR1 SGHNT and CDR2 YENEEA come from the germline V gene.

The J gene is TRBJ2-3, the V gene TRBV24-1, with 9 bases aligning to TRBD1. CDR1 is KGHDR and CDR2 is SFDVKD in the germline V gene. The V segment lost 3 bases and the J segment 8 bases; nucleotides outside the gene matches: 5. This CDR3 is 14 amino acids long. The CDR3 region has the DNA TGTGCCACCAGTGATCCCCCGACAGGGGGTACGCAGTATTTT. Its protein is CATSDPPTGGTQYF.

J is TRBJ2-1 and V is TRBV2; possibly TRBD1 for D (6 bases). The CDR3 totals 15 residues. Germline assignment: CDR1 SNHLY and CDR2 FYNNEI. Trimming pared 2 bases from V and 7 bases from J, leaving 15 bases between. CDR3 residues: CASSERGTVLNEQFF. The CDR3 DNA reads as TGTGCCAGCAGTGAAAGGGGGACGGTCTTAAATGAGCAGTTCTTC.

CDR3 coding DNA: TGTGCTAGTGGGGCCGGGACAGGGGGTTATAATTCACCCCTCCACTTT. Residues: CASGAGTGGYNSPLHF. This chain connects TRBV12-5 to TRBJ1-6; 11 bases match TRBD1. With V trimmed by 6 bases and J by 4 bases, 5 bases remained unmatched. The CDR3 has 16 amino acids. Germline CDR1 LGHNT, CDR2 FRNRAP.

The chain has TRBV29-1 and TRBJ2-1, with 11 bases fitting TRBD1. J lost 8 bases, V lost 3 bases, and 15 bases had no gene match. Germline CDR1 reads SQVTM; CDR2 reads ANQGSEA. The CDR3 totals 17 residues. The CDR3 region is CSVDSGTGGPYGDEQFF. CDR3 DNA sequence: TGCAGCGTTGATTCCGGGACAGGGGGTCCCTATGGAGATGAGCAGTTCTTC.

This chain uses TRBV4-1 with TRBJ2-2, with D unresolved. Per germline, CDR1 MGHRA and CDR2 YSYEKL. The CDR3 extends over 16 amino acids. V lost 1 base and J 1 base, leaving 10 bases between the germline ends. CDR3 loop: CASSQATTLNTGELFF. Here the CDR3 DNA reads TGCGCCAGCAGCCAAGCCACTACCCTGAACACCGGGGAGCTGTTTTTT.

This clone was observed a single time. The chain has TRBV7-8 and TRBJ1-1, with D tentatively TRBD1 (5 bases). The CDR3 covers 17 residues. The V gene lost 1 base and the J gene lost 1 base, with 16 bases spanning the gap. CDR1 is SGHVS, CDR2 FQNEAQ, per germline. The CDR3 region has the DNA TGTGCCAGCAGCTTAGTATCGGCCAGGGTGAGGAACACTGAAGCTTTCTTT. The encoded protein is CASSLVSARVRNTEAFF.

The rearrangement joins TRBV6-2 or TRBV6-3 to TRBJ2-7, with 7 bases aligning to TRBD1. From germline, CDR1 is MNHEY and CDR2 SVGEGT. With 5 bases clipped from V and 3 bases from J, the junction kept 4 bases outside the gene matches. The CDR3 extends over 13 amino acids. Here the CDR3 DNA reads TGTGCCAGCAGTCTTGGGACAGTCTACGAGCAGTACGTC. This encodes CASSLGTVYEQYV.

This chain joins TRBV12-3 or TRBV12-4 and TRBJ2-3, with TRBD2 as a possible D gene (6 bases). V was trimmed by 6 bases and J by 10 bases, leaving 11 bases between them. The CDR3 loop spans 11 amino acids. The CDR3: CASSPGDPQYF. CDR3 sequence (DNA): TGTGCCAGCAGCCCGGGGGATCCGCAGTATTTT.

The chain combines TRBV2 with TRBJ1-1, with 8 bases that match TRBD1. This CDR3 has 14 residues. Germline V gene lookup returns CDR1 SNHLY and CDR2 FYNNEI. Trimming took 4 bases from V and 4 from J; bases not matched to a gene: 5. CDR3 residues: CASSGTTGATEAFF. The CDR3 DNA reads TGTGCCAGCAGTGGGACGACAGGGGCCACTGAAGCTTTCTTT.

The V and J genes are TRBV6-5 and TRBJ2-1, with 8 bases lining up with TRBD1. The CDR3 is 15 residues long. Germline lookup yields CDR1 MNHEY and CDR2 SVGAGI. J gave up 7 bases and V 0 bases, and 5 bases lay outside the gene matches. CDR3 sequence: CASSYSTGGTNEQFF. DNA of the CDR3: TGTGCCAGCAGTTACTCCACAGGGGGGACGAATGAGCAGTTCTTC.

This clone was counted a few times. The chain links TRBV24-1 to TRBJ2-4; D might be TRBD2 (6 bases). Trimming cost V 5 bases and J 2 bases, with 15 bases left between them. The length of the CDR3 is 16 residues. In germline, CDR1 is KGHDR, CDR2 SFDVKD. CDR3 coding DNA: TGTGCCACCAGTGGCGCCCCCGGAGGGTCCAAAAACATTCAGTACTTC. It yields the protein CATSGAPGGSKNIQYF.

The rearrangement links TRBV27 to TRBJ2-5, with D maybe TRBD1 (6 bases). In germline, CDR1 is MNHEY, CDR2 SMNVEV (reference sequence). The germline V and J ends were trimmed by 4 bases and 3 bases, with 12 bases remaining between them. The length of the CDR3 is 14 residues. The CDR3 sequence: CASSSRDIKETQYF. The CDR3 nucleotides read TGTGCCAGCAGTTCCCGGGACATAAAAGAGACCCAGTACTTC.

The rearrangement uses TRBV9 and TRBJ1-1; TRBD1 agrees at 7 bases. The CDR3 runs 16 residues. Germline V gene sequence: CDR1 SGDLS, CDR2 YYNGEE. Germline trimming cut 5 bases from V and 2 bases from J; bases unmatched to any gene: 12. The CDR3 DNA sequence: TGTGCCAGCAGATCTAGACCGGGACAGAAAAACACTGAAGCTTTCTTT. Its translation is CASRSRPGQKNTEAFF.

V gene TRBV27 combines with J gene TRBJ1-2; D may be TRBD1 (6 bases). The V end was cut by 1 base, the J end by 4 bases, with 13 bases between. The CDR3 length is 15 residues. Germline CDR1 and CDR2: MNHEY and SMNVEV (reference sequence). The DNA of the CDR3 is TGTGCCAGCAGTTTATGGGCAGGGGATAGCTATGGCTACACCTTC. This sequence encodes CASSLWAGDSYGYTF.